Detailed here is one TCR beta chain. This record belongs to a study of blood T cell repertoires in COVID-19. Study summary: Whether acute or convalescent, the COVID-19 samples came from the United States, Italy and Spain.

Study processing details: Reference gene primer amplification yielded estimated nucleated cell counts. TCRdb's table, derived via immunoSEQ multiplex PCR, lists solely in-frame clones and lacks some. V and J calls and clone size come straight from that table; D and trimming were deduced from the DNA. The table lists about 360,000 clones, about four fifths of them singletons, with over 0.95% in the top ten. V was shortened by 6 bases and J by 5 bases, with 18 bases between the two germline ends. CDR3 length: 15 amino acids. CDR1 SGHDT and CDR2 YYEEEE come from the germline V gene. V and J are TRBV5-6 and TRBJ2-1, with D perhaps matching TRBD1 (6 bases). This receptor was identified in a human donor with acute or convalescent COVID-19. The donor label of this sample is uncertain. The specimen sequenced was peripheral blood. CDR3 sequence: CASNRDRRGDNEQFF. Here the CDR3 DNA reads TGTGCCAGCAACAGAGACAGGAGAGGGGACAATGAGCAGTTCTTC.